This section outlines one T cell receptor (beta chain) sequence together with its context. The entry originates in a study of CD8 T cells in Susac syndrome. CD8+ and CD4+ blood T cells underwent TCR beta sequencing. With random hexamers, about 0.5 to 1 ug RNA was reverse transcribed. MiXCR, run by TCRdb on the immunoSEQ multiplex PCR reads, gives a single entry per CDR3 protein. Counted here are about 140,000 distinct CDR3 sequences, about 95% occurring once; the ten biggest clones make up over 0.1%. Germline trimming cut 4 bases from V and 2 bases from J; bases unmatched to any gene: 6. The CDR3 totals 16 residues. Per germline, CDR1 SNHLY and CDR2 FYNNEI.

This receptor was identified in a human donor with multiple sclerosis. V gene TRBV2 combines with J gene TRBJ2-3; the match to TRBD2 covers 10 bases. What was sequenced was CD4+ T cells from PBMCs. CDR3 coding DNA: TGTGCCAGCAGTGTAGCGCTAGCGGGAGTCACAGATACGCAGTATTTT. It encodes CASSVALAGVTDTQYF.